A selection of T cell receptor beta chains follows, all from one sample in a study of T-cell reconstitution after alpha-beta-depleted transplantation in children. TCRdb used MiXCR to reprocess the PCR reads, holding one entry per CDR3 protein. The table lists about 1,000,000 distinct CDR3 sequences, roughly 29% of them singletons. The sequenced sample was PBMCs, mostly from graft donor cells, obtained 360 days after TCRalphabeta/CD19-depleted stem cell transplant. These TCRs come from a boy under three years old who had a stem cell transplant for SCID, so the T cells may come from the graft donor. Each CDR3 is given with its conserved first and last residue.

V | CDR3
TRBV12-3/TRBV12-4 | CASSFPGRNQPQHF
TRBV20-1 | CSASPAGRNTEAFF
TRBV28 | CASSRGQWSYNEQFF
TRBV20-1 | CSARTDRVRYQETQYF
TRBV4-1 | CASSPVGAGLNQPQHF
TRBV5-1 | CASSLVGAVNTEAFF
TRBV5-1 | CASSLEGQGRLNEQFF
TRBV21-1 | CASSKVRGLQETQYF
TRBV9 | CASSVGNGQGNQPQHF
TRBV28 | CASSRDRATSQPQHF
TRBV12-3/TRBV12-4 | CASSPRLPRTQYF
TRBV20-1 | CSASRPLESTDTQYF
TRBV7-9 | CASSPRQRLRGTDTQYF
TRBV7-2 | CASSLRGAAANTGELFF
TRBV20-1 | CSAHGQTNTEAFF
TRBV6-1 | CASSVWGDMNTEAFF
TRBV6-5 | CASSYLNDGSGYTF
TRBV28 | CASSLGGRPTDTQYF
TRBV5-1 | CASSLHTGATEAFF
TRBV4-2 | CASSQVGLASTDTQYF
TRBV20-1 | CSARQGQGGQPQHF
TRBV20-1 | CSARLPGGLSDTQYF
TRBV5-1 | CASSLIGQGRNEAFF
TRBV5-1 | CASSDTSGGSRFF